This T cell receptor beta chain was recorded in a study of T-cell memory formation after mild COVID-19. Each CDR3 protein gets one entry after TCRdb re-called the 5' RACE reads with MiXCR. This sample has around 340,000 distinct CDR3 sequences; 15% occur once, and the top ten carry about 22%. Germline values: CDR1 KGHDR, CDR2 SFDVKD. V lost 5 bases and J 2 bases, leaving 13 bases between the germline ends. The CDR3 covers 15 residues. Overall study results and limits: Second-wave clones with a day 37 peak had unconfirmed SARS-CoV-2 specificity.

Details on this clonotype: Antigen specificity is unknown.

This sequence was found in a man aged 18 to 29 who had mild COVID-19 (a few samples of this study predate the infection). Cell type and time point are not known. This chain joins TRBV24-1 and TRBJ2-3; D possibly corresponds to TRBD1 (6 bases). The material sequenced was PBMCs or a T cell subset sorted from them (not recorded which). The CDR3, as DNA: TGTGCCACCAGTGGGAACAGGGTCCACACAGATACGCAGTATTTT. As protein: CATSGNRVHTDTQYF.